This T cell receptor beta chain was captured by sequencing in a study of T cells in Graves' hyperthyroidism and ophthalmopathy. Patients between 18 and 65 years old had hyperthyroidism, newly diagnosed and lasting under 2 months. CDR3 length: 17 amino acids. V lost 4 bases, J lost 4 bases, and 22 bases lay in between. Germline CDR1 SGHTA, CDR2 FQGNSA. There were TCR beta CDR3 regions amplified from RNA transcripts. The primer set for the first-round RT-PCR of the TCR CDR3 was HTBI. TCRdb re-called the multiplex PCR reads with MiXCR, one entry per CDR3 protein. The table has around 700,000 distinct CDR3 sequences, approximately 40% seen once.

This sequence joins TRBV7-2 and TRBJ1-2, with a possible D match to TRBD1 (5 bases). This TCR came from a middle-aged woman with Graves' hyperthyroidism. The sequenced sample was blood. This CDR3 is CASSWRGNTGDTYGYTF. CDR3 nucleotides: TGTGCCAGCAGCTGGCGGGGGAACACCGGGGATACCTATGGCTACACCTTC.